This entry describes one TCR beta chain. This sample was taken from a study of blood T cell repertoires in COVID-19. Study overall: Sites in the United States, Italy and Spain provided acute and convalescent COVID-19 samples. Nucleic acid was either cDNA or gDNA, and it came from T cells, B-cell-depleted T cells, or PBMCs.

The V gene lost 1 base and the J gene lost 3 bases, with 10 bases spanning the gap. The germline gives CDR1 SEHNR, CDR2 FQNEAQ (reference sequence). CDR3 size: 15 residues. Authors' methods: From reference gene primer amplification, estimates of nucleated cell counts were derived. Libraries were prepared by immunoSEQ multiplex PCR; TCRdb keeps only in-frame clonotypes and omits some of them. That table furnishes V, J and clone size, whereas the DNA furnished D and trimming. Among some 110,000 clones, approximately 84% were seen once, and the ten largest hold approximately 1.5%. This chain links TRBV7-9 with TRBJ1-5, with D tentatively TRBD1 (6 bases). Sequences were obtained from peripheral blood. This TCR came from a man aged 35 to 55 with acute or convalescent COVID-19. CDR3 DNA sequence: TGTGCCAGCAGCTTAGGTATGGGGGCCAATCAGCCCCAGCATTTT. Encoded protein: CASSLGMGANQPQHF.